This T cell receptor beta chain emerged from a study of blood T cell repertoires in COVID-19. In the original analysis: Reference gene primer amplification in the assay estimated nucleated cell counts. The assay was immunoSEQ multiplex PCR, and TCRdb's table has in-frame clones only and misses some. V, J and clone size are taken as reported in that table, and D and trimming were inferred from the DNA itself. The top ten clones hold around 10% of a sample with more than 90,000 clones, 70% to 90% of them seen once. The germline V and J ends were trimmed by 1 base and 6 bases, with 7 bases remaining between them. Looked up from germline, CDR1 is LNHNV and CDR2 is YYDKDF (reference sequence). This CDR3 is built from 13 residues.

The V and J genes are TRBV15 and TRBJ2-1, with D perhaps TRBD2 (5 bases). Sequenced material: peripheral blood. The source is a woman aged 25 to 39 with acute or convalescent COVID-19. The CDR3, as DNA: TGTGCCACCAGCAGAGTCGGGGTCAATGAGCAGTTCTTC. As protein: CATSRVGVNEQFF.